The clone carrying this T cell receptor beta chain was seen only a few times. This sample is drawn from a study of lymphopenia after photon versus proton radiotherapy. Only in-frame clones appear in the TCRdb table, and some are missing; sequencing was by immunoSEQ multiplex PCR. The table has 65,000 to 70,000 clones, roughly 91% seen once. The CDR3 spans 15 residues. V trimming: 4 bases; J trimming: 4 bases; junction bases outside the gene matches: 7. Per germline, CDR1 SEHNR and CDR2 FQNEAQ (reference sequence). The sequences come from peripheral blood, collected from a patient treated with photon-based radiotherapy. The V and J genes are TRBV7-9 and TRBJ1-2, with 9 nucleotides matching TRBD1. The sequence came from a woman in her 70s with pancreatic cancer. In DNA form, the CDR3 reads TGTGCCAGCAGCTCACGGGACAGGGTGGGCTATGGCTACACCTTC. It specifies CASSSRDRVGYGYTF. Looking up the rest from reference TRBV7-9 and TRBJ1-2 gives the full variable domain: DTGVSQNPRHKITKRGQNVTFRCDPISEHNRLYWYRQTLGQGPEFLTYFQNEAQLEKSRLLSDRFSAERPKGSFSTLEIQRTEQGDSAMYLCASSSRDRVGYGYTFGSGTRLTVV.